The next 26 T cell receptor beta chains were all read from a single sample in a study of blood T cell repertoires in COVID-19. The assay was immunoSEQ multiplex PCR, and TCRdb's table has in-frame clones only and misses some. Of 350,000 to 400,000 clones listed, less than 90% are singletons. Material: peripheral blood. The receptor set was obtained from a woman aged 55-69 years with COVID-19, enrolled during active disease.

The CDR3 DNA reads TGCAGTGCTAGTCCGACTTCTACCGGGGCCTACGAGCAGTACTTC. Encoded protein: CSASPTSTGAYEQYF. The chain uses TRBV20-1 and TRBJ2-7; D possibly corresponds to TRBD2 (5 bases). Trimming took 3 bases from V and 2 from J, leaving 17 bases between them. Germline V gene lookup returns CDR1 DFQATT and CDR2 SNEGSKA (reference sequence). The CDR3 sequence is 15 residues long.

The CDR3 protein is CASSFGQEEAFF. DNA for the CDR3: TGTGCCAGCAGCTTTGGACAGGAAGAAGCTTTCTTT. The chain uses TRBV7-9 and TRBJ1-1; the match to TRBD1 covers 7 bases. CDR1 is SEHNR, CDR2 FQNEAQ, per germline (reference sequence). Losses at the gene ends were 3 bases for V and 8 bases for J; bases not matched to a gene: 3. The CDR3 is 12 amino acids.

The chain couples TRBV5-4 to TRBJ2-3, with 15 bases lining up with TRBD2. Germline trimming cut 5 bases from V and 3 bases from J; bases unmatched to any gene: 7. The CDR3 totals 17 residues. CDR1 and CDR2 (germline): SGHNT, YYREEE (reference sequence). CDR3 loop: CASREGLAGGWTDTQYF. The CDR3 nucleotides are TGTGCCAGCAGGGAGGGACTAGCGGGGGGTTGGACAGATACGCAGTATTTT.

This clone has only one observation. The chain uses TRBV19 and TRBJ2-1, with D tentatively TRBD2 (6 bases). V dropped 3 bases and J dropped 5 bases, with 17 bases sitting between them. This CDR3 spans 16 amino acids. Germline CDR1 reads LNHDA; CDR2 reads SQIVND (reference sequence). Here the CDR3 reads CASSILWGERNNEQFF. Here the CDR3 DNA reads TGTGCCAGTAGTATTCTCTGGGGGGAGAGGAACAATGAGCAGTTCTTC.

This chain uses TRBV2 with TRBJ2-5, with 8 bases fitting TRBD1. Germline trimming cut 6 bases from V and 2 bases from J; bases unmatched to any gene: 11. CDR1 is SNHLY, CDR2 FYNNEI, per germline. This CDR3 is built from 16 residues. Written as DNA, the CDR3 is TGTGCCAGCAGACCACGGACAGGGCAGGGGCAAGAGACCCAGTACTTC. Encoded protein: CASRPRTGQGQETQYF.

V gene TRBV5-4 combines with J gene TRBJ1-2, with 7 bases fitting TRBD1. The CDR3 is 13 amino acids. V lost 4 bases to trimming and J lost 4 bases; unmatched junction nucleotides: 4. Germline V gene sequence: CDR1 SGHNT, CDR2 YYREEE (reference sequence). CDR3 residues: CASSAPGGYGYTF. CDR3 sequence (DNA): TGTGCCAGCAGCGCGCCAGGGGGCTATGGCTACACCTTC.

The rearrangement links TRBV6-6 to TRBJ2-2; D may be TRBD2 (5 bases). This CDR3 is 17 amino acids long. V lost 5 bases and J lost 7, with 23 bases in between. Germline V gene lookup returns CDR1 MNHNY and CDR2 SVGAGI (reference sequence). Here the CDR3 DNA reads TGTGCCAGCAGTCGACCCCGAGGGCCCCAGGACCGCGGGGAGCTGTTTTTT. Amino acid sequence: CASSRPRGPQDRGELFF.

This sequence joins TRBV18 and TRBJ2-7; TRBD2 might be the D (5 bases). Per germline, CDR1 KGHSH and CDR2 LQKENI. V dropped 5 bases and J dropped 5 bases, with 19 bases sitting between them. CDR3 length equals 15 residues. The CDR3 coding sequence is TGTGCCAGCTCATCATGGACGGGGAGTTGGGACGAGCAGTACTTC. This sequence encodes CASSSWTGSWDEQYF.

The chain has TRBV5-1 and TRBJ2-5; no definite D call. The CDR3 contains 15 residues. The V end lost 0 bases, the J end lost 1 base, and 10 bases lay between the germline ends. The germline gives CDR1 SGHRS, CDR2 YFSETQ. The CDR3 loop reads CASSLAVSFQETQYF. DNA for the CDR3: TGCGCCAGCAGCTTGGCCGTCAGTTTCCAAGAGACCCAGTACTTC.

The chain combines TRBV3-1 (or the pseudogene TRBV3-2) with TRBJ1-1; 8 nucleotides match TRBD1. The CDR3 sequence is 12 residues long. In germline, CDR1 is LGHDT, CDR2 YNNKEL (reference sequence). Trimming cost V 4 bases and J 8 bases; bases outside gene matches: 3. The CDR3 DNA follows: TGTGCCAGCAGCCGGACAGGGAGGGAAGCTTTCTTT. It translates to CASSRTGREAFF.

The rearrangement uses TRBV30 and TRBJ2-2, with 8 bases identical to TRBD2. CDR1 is GTSNPN and CDR2 is SVGIG in the germline V gene (reference sequence). The CDR3 runs to 14 residues. Losses at the gene ends were 3 bases for V and 4 bases for J; bases not matched to a gene: 4. The CDR3 loop is CAWSPGLVTGELFF. CDR3 in DNA: TGTGCCTGGAGCCCGGGACTAGTCACCGGGGAGCTGTTTTTT.

The V and J genes are TRBV18 and TRBJ2-5; D call uncertain. The germline V and J ends were trimmed by 0 bases and 3 bases, with 11 bases remaining between them. CDR3 length: 15 amino acids. Germline V lookup: CDR1 KGHSH, CDR2 LQKENI. The CDR3 DNA sequence: TGTGCCAGCTCACCACCTTCCCAATACAAAGAGACCCAGTACTTC. Amino acids: CASSPPSQYKETQYF.

The J gene is TRBJ2-2, the V gene TRBV18; 8 nucleotides align to TRBD1. Trimming took 1 base from V and 4 from J; bases not matched to a gene: 11. The germline gives CDR1 KGHSH, CDR2 LQKENI. The CDR3 extends over 18 amino acids. The CDR3 loop is CASSPQGFGTGRTGELFF. The CDR3 DNA sequence: TGTGCCAGCTCACCACAGGGGTTTGGGACAGGACGCACCGGGGAGCTGTTTTTT.

V usage is TRBV27 and J usage is TRBJ1-1; maybe TRBD1 (5 bases). CDR1 and CDR2 (germline): MNHEY, SMNVEV (reference sequence). The CDR3 is 20 amino acids. V gave up 3 bases and J gave up 0 bases, with 26 bases separating them. The CDR3 loop is CASSLGIRGVGRGMNTEAFF. The CDR3 DNA reads as TGTGCCAGCAGTTTGGGAATTCGGGGGGTCGGGCGCGGGATGAACACTGAAGCTTTCTTT.

J is TRBJ1-6 and V is TRBV2; D call uncertain. The V end was cut by 4 bases, the J end by 7 bases, with 14 bases between. Germline V gene sequence: CDR1 SNHLY, CDR2 FYNNEI. The CDR3 consists of 15 residues. The CDR3 coding sequence is TGTGCCAGCAGTGTCAGACAAGCGGGCAATTCACCCCTCCACTTT. Protein: CASSVRQAGNSPLHF.

The chain couples TRBV4-2 to TRBJ2-3, with D maybe TRBD2 (6 bases). Germline values: CDR1 LGHNA, CDR2 YNFKEQ. V gave up 5 bases and J gave up 3 bases, with 12 bases separating them. The CDR3 has 14 amino acids. The CDR3, as DNA: TGTGCCAGCAGCGACGGGGGTAATACAGATACGCAGTATTTT. Protein product: CASSDGGNTDTQYF.

This chain joins TRBV6-2 or TRBV6-3 and TRBJ1-5; TRBD1 matches at 8 bases. V lost 1 base to trimming and J lost 2 bases; unmatched junction nucleotides: 10. The CDR3 runs to 18 residues. Looked up from germline, CDR1 is MNHEY and CDR2 is SVGEGT. The CDR3 region has the DNA TGTGCCAGCAGTTACTTGCAGACACAGGGGGGTGGCAATCAGCCCCAGCATTTT. Translating gives CASSYLQTQGGGNQPQHF.

The chain links TRBV29-1 to TRBJ1-1; no reliable D call. V was shortened by 4 bases and J by 3 bases, with 9 bases between the two germline ends. CDR3 size: 12 residues. Germline loops: CDR1 SQVTM, CDR2 ANQGSEA. The CDR3 sequence: CSVAVRDTEAFF. For the CDR3, the DNA is TGCAGCGTTGCCGTCCGGGACACTGAAGCTTTCTTT.

V is TRBV6-4 and J is TRBJ2-1; 10 positions match TRBD2. The CDR3 covers 15 residues. The germline gives CDR1 MRHNA, CDR2 SNTAGT. With 4 bases clipped from V and 6 bases from J, the junction kept 6 bases outside the gene matches. The DNA for the CDR3 is TGTGCCAGCAGTGTGTCCGGGACTAGCGTCAATGAGCAGTTCTTC. It specifies CASSVSGTSVNEQFF.

The chain combines TRBV30 with TRBJ1-4; D may be TRBD1 (5 bases). CDR1 is GTSNPN and CDR2 is SVGIG in the germline V gene (reference sequence). V was trimmed by 1 base and J by 8 bases, leaving 14 bases between them. The CDR3 sequence is 14 residues long. The CDR3 spells CAWSAHRLREKLFF. For the CDR3, the DNA is TGTGCCTGGAGTGCCCACAGGTTACGGGAAAAACTGTTTTTT.

V usage is TRBV4-1 and J usage is TRBJ1-2; the match to TRBD1 covers 7 bases. This CDR3 has 16 amino acids. The V and J ends lost 2 bases and 5 bases, in that order; junction bases with no gene match: 11. Germline V gene data show CDR1 as MGHRA and CDR2 as YSYEKL. The CDR3 DNA sequence: TGCGCCAGCAGCCAACCCTTGTCGGGACAGTCTTATGGCTACACCTTC. It is translated as CASSQPLSGQSYGYTF.

This chain joins TRBV6-6 and TRBJ2-1, with D tentatively TRBD1 (6 bases). CDR1 is MNHNY, CDR2 SVGAGI, per germline (reference sequence). V lost 0 bases to trimming and J lost 10 bases, with 10 bases between them. The CDR3 is 13 amino acids. The CDR3 spells CASSYSAGAEQFF. The CDR3 coding sequence is TGTGCCAGCAGTTACTCAGCAGGGGCAGAGCAGTTCTTC.

This sequence joins TRBV6-6 and TRBJ1-5; D is unclear. The CDR3 consists of 14 residues. Trimming removed 9 bases from V and 0 bases from J, with 12 bases in between. Germline CDR1 is MNHNY and CDR2 is SVGAGI (reference sequence). Here the CDR3 reads CASSFRDSNQPQHF. CDR3 coding DNA: TGTGCCAGTAGCTTTCGAGATAGCAATCAGCCCCAGCATTTT.

This chain joins TRBV7-9 and TRBJ2-7; TRBD1 matches at 10 bases. V dropped 4 bases and J dropped 4; count of bases not matched to a gene: 7. Germline V gives CDR1 SEHNR, CDR2 FQNEAQ (reference sequence). The CDR3 runs to 15 residues. CDR3 protein: CASSSSPGQGYEQYF. DNA for the CDR3: TGTGCCAGCAGCTCAAGCCCGGGACAGGGGTACGAGCAGTACTTC.

This chain links TRBV2 with TRBJ1-3; D not certain. The CDR3 consists of 13 residues. Germline CDR1 and CDR2: SNHLY and FYNNEI. Deletions cut 5 bases from V and 4 bases from J, with 9 bases between. The CDR3 loop reads CASSNIMGNTIYF. CDR3 sequence (DNA): TGTGCCAGCAGTAACATAATGGGAAACACCATATATTTT.

The chain links TRBV5-1 to TRBJ1-2; D unclear. CDR3 length: 15 amino acids. Per the germline V gene, CDR1 is SGHRS and CDR2 is YFSETQ. Trimming cost V 1 base and J 0 bases, with 10 bases left between them. In DNA form, the CDR3 reads TGCGCCAGCAGCTTGTTTCCAGGTACTAACTATGGCTACACCTTC. This gives the protein CASSLFPGTNYGYTF.